In terms of frequency, the clone carrying this T cell receptor (beta chain) is medium-sized. Its antigen is undetermined. This sample was taken from a study of CXCR3-negative and CXCR3-positive naive CD8 T cells. Overall study results and limits: TRB CDR3 hydrophobicity was greater in CXCR3-positive naive cells than in CXCR3-negative naive cells.

Germline loops: CDR1 SGHVS, CDR2 FNYEAQ. CDR3 length: 14 residues. The study made its TRB cDNA libraries by 5' RACE, adding UMI labels. Each CDR3 protein gets one entry in TCRdb, which reprocessed the 5' RACE reads and gives no DNA. This repertoire includes over 50,000 distinct CDR3 sequences. The specimen sequenced was naive CXCR3+ CD8+ T cells from blood. Subset in this sample: CD45RO-CCR7+CD27+CD95- naive CD8+ T cells expressing CXCR3 (TNR3+). This chain connects TRBV7-6 to TRBJ2-5; TCRdb reports TRBD2, a call that lacks DNA to check it against. This TCR was recovered from a human donor in good health. Some clones in this sample may be carry-over from other donors' samples. CDR3 in amino acids: CASSERGGQETQYF.